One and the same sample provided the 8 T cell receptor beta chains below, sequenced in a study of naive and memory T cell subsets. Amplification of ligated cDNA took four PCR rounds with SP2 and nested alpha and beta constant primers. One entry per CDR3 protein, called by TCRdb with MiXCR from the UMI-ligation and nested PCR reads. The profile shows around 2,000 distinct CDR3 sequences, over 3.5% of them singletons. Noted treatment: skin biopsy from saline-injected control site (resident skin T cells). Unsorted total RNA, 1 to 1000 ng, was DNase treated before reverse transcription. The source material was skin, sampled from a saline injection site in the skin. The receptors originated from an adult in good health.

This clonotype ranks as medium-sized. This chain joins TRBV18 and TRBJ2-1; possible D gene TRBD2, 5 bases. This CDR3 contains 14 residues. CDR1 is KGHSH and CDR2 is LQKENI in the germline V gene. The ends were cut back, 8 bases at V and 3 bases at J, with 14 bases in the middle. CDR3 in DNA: TGTGCCAGCACTCGGGATCGCGGCTACAATGAGCAGTTCTTC. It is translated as CASTRDRGYNEQFF.

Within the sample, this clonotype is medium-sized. CDR3 DNA sequence: TGTGCCAGCACGTTGGGCCAGTTATCTGGGGCCAACGTCCTGACTTTC. It translates to CASTLGQLSGANVLTF. The chain carries TRBV7-6 and TRBJ2-6; the D is unclear. CDR1 and CDR2 (germline): SGHVS, FNYEAQ. V was clipped by 7 bases and J by 1 base, with 14 bases between them. The CDR3 has 16 amino acids.

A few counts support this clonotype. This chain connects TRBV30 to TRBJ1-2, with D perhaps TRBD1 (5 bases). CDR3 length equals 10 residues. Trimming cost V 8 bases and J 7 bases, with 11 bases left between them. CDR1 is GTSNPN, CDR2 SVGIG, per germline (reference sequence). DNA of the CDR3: TGTGCCCGAAAAGGGGTTGGCTACACCTTC. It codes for CARKGVGYTF.

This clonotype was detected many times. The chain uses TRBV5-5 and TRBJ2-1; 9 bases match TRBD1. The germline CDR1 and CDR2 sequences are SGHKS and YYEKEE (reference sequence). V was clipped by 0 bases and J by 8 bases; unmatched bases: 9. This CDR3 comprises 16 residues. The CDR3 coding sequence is TGTGCCAGCAGCTTGGCCCATCCCACAGGGGGCTATGAGCAGTTCTTC. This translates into CASSLAHPTGGYEQFF.

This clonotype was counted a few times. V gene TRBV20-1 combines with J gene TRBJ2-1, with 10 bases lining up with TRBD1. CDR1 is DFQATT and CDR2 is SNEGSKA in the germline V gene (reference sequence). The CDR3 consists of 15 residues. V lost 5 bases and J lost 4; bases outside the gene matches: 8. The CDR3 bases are TGCAGTGCTGGACAGGGGGAGGGCCAGTACAATGAGCAGTTCTTC. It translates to CSAGQGEGQYNEQFF.

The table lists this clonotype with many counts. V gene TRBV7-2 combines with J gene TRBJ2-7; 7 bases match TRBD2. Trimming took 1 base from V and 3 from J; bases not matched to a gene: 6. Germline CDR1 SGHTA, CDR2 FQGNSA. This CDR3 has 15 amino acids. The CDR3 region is CASSLVTSANYEQYF. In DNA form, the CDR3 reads TGTGCCAGCAGCTTAGTTACTAGCGCCAACTACGAGCAGTACTTC.

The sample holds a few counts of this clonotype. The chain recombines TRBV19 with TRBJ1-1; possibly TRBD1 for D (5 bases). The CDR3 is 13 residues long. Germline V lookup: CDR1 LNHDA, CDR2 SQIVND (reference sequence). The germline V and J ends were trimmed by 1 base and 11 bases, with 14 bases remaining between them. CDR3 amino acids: CASSIGVDSGAFF. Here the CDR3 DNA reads TGTGCCAGTAGTATAGGGGTCGACAGTGGCGCTTTCTTT. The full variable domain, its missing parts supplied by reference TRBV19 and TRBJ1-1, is DGGITQSPKYLFRKEGQNVTLSCEQNLNHDAMYWYRQDPGQGLRLIYYSQIVNDFQKGDIAEGYSVSREKKESFPLTVTSAQKNPTAFYLCASSIGVDSGAFFGQGTRLTVV.

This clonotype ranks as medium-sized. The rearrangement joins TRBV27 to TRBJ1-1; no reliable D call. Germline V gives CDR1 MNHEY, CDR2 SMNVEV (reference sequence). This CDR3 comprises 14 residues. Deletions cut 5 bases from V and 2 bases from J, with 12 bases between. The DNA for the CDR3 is TGTGCCAGCAGTGCCGGCGGGCCCAACACTGAAGCTTTCTTT. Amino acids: CASSAGGPNTEAFF.